These 10 T cell receptor beta chains share one sample of origin, sequenced in a study of identical twins. TCRdb redid the calling of the 5' RACE reads with MiXCR, one entry per CDR3 protein. The sample contains about 690,000 distinct CDR3 sequences, around 6% of which appear only once. The source material was naive T cells sorted from blood. The source is a man younger than 30 in good health.

The chain uses TRBV5-1 and TRBJ1-6; D is possibly TRBD1 (5 bases). CDR3 size: 14 residues. Germline CDR1 SGHRS, CDR2 YFSETQ. Trimming took off 1 base at V and 6 bases at J, with 8 bases between the two ends. The chain's CDR3 is CASSLWGPNSPLHF. Written as DNA, the CDR3 is TGCGCCAGCAGCTTGTGGGGCCCTAATTCACCCCTCCACTTT. Full variable domain (remainder filled in from reference TRBV5-1 and TRBJ1-6): KAGVTQTPRYLIKTRGQQVTLSCSPISGHRSVSWYQQTPGQGLQFLFEYFSETQRNKGNFPGRFSGRQFSNSRSEMNVSTLELGDSALYLCASSLWGPNSPLHFGNGTRLTVT.

This clonotype showed up many times. The V call is TRBV12-3 or TRBV12-4, the J call TRBJ1-1; D possibly corresponds to TRBD1 (5 bases). Between the trimmed V and J ends, which lost 4 bases and 8 bases, there was a span of 11 bases. CDR3 size: 12 residues. The CDR3 loop is CASSSGAGEAFF. CDR3 DNA sequence: TGTGCCAGCAGTTCCGGGGCAGGGGAAGCTTTCTTT.

In this sample, this clonotype turned up many times. The chain carries TRBV20-1 and TRBJ2-1; D is uncertain. V shed 3 bases and J shed 4 bases, with 7 bases lying between them. Germline values: CDR1 DFQATT, CDR2 SNEGSKA (reference sequence). The CDR3 covers 12 residues. The CDR3 DNA is TGCAGTGCTAGTTTCGGGTACAATGAGCAGTTCTTC. It specifies CSASFGYNEQFF.

This clonotype has a handful of counts. The chain links TRBV15 to TRBJ2-7, with 12 bases aligning to TRBD2. The ends lost 10 bases at V and 0 bases at J; junction bases unmatched: 7. Germline loops: CDR1 LNHNV, CDR2 YYDKDF (reference sequence). CDR3 length equals 15 residues. In DNA, the CDR3 is TGTGCCAACGGGACTAGCGGGTACAGCTCCTACGAGCAGTACGTC. Protein sequence: CANGTSGYSSYEQYV.

This clonotype came up many times. The J gene is TRBJ1-3, the V gene TRBV12-3 or TRBV12-4; D uncertain. This CDR3 spans 15 amino acids. V lost 3 bases, J lost 0 bases, and 9 bases lay in between. The CDR3 loop reads CASSLRQFSGNTIYF. The CDR3 DNA reads as TGTGCCAGCAGTTTGCGGCAGTTCTCTGGAAACACCATATATTTT.

V is TRBV2 and J is TRBJ2-3; 9 bases fit TRBD2. V lost 9 bases, J lost 4 bases, and 11 bases stayed unmatched. The length of the CDR3 is 15 residues. Per the germline V gene, CDR1 is SNHLY and CDR2 is FYNNEI. The CDR3 sequence: CASTSQGLASDTQYF. For the CDR3, the DNA is TGTGCCAGTACCTCCCAGGGACTAGCCTCAGATACGCAGTATTTT.

This clonotype was seen repeatedly, ten times or more. This rearrangement joins TRBV5-1 to TRBJ2-7; D remains unclear. The CDR3 is made up of 13 amino acids. Trimming cost V 2 bases and J 4 bases, with 10 bases left between them. Germline CDR1 reads SGHRS; CDR2 reads YFSETQ. The CDR3 here is CASSFEPKYEQYF. The CDR3, as DNA: TGCGCCAGCAGCTTCGAACCTAAATACGAGCAGTACTTC.

Ten or more counts support this clonotype. The chain recombines TRBV10-3 with TRBJ2-3, with 10 bases matching TRBD1. CDR1 and CDR2 from the germline V gene are ENHRY and SYGVKD. After removal of 8 bases from V and 4 bases from J, the junction contained 3 bases not matched to a gene. The CDR3 is made up of 13 amino acids. The CDR3 DNA reads as TGTGCCATCGGACAGGGGGAGTCAGATACGCAGTATTTT. Translating it yields CAIGQGESDTQYF.

This clonotype was seen more than once but under ten times. The chain combines TRBV6-2 or TRBV6-3 with TRBJ2-7; D not certain. CDR1 MNHEY and CDR2 SVGEGT come from the germline V gene. Trimming cost V 4 bases and J 9 bases, with 16 bases left between them. The CDR3 consists of 13 residues. As DNA, the CDR3 is TGTGCCAGCAGTTTAGTGACACCACCGATGCAGTACTTC. Protein product: CASSLVTPPMQYF.

This clonotype was seen more than once but under ten times. The chain has TRBV11-3 and TRBJ2-1; D unclear. V was shortened by 4 bases and J by 8 bases, with 18 bases between the two germline ends. This CDR3 is 15 amino acids long. Germline V gene sequence: CDR1 SGHNT, CDR2 YENEEA. The CDR3, as DNA: TGTGCCAGCAGCTGGAGAGAAATTGGTGGTGATGAGCAGTTCTTC. Translated, it gives CASSWREIGGDEQFF. The variable domain in full, with the rest retrieved from reference TRBV11-3 and TRBJ2-1, is EAGVVQSPRYKIIEKKQPVAFWCNPISGHNTLYWYLQNLGQGPELLIRYENEEAVDDSQLPKDRFSAERLKGVDSTLKIQPAELGDSAVYLCASSWREIGGDEQFFGPGTRLTVL.